This TCR beta chain was sequenced during a study of cytomegalovirus exposure and HLA in healthy donors. Overall study context: Ancestry clustering placed roughly 86% of over 300 genotyped donors in the Caucasian-associated cluster.

The PCR was carried out with 60 Vbeta primers and 13 Jbeta primers. Assay: immunoSEQ multiplex PCR; the TCRdb copy retains only in-frame clones and omits some. The table includes about 190,000 clones, roughly 80% detected once. Germline values: CDR1 SQVTM, CDR2 ANQGSEA. The CDR3 has 13 amino acids. Trimming removed 6 bases at V and 6 bases at J, with 15 bases between. About this clone itself: Its antigen remains unidentified.

Study outcomes and limitations: A link between a missense DCLRE1C variant and TCR beta V- and J-gene trimming emerged from a later analysis. Sequencing depth roughly uniform across donors was assumed in presence/absence analyses.

This receptor was identified in a man aged 45-65 years in good health and CMV-seronegative. Sequenced: PBMCs. The gene calls are TRBV29-1 and TRBJ2-4; D may be TRBD2 (6 bases). This CDR3 reads CSVRLVSGNIQYF. The CDR3 nucleotides are TGCAGCGTCAGACTAGTGTCGGGAAACATTCAGTACTTC.